This T cell receptor beta chain was found in a study of cytomegalovirus exposure and HLA in healthy donors. The CDR3 is made up of 12 amino acids. V lost 7 bases and J lost 10; bases outside the gene matches: 5. Germline V gene lookup returns CDR1 LNHDA and CDR2 SQIVND (reference sequence). 13 Jbeta primers and 60 Vbeta primers were used for the PCR. Some clones are missing from TCRdb's copy, which holds only in-frame ones; the method was immunoSEQ multiplex PCR. The table has tens of thousands of clones, roughly 78% seen once; the top ten hold around 4.3%. Nominally healthy donors provided the samples, though records likely missed some immune exposures.

The V gene is TRBV19, the J gene TRBJ1-1, with 11 bases that match TRBD1. This receptor was obtained from a man in his forties or fifties in good health and CMV-seronegative. The source material was PBMCs. The CDR3 nucleotides are TGTGCCAGTAACCAAGGGACAGGGGGAGCTTTCTTT. Protein sequence: CASNQGTGGAFF. The whole variable domain, remainder taken from reference TRBV19 and TRBJ1-1, is DGGITQSPKYLFRKEGQNVTLSCEQNLNHDAMYWYRQDPGQGLRLIYYSQIVNDFQKGDIAEGYSVSREKKESFPLTVTSAQKNPTAFYLCASNQGTGGAFFGQGTRLTVV.